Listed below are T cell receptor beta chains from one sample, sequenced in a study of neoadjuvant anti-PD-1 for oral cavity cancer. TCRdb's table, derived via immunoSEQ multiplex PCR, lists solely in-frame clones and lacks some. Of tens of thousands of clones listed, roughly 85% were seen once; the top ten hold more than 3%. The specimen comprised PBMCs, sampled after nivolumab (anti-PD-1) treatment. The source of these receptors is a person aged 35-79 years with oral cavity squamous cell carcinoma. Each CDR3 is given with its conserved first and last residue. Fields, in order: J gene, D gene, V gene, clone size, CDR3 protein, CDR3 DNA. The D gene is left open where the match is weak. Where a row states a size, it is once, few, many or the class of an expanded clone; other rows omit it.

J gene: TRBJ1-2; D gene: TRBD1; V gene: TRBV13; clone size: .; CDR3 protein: CASSQYSTGYYGYTF; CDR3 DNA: TGTGCCAGCAGCCAATACTCGACAGGGTACTATGGCTACACCTTC
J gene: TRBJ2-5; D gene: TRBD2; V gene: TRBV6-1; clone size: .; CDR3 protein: CASRGPGGRTQYF; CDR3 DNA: TGTGCCAGCAGGGGTCCGGGGGGAAGAACCCAGTACTTC
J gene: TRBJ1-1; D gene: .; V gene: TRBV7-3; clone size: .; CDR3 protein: CASSLAGNTEAFF; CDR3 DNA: TGTGCCAGCAGCTTAGCAGGGAACACTGAAGCTTTCTTT
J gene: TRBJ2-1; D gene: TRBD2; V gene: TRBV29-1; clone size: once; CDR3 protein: CSVGATSGSMRNEQFF; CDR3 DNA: TGCAGCGTTGGGGCTACTAGCGGGAGTATGAGAAATGAGCAGTTCTTC
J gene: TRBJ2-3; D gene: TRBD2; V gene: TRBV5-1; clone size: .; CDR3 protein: CASSLAGGGRATDTQYF; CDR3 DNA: TGCGCCAGCAGCTTGGCCGGCGGCGGGAGGGCCACAGATACGCAGTATTTT
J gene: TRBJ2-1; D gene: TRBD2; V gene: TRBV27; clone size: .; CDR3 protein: CASTFRGRQSYNEQFF; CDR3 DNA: TGTGCCAGCACCTTCCGCGGGAGGCAATCCTACAATGAGCAGTTCTTC
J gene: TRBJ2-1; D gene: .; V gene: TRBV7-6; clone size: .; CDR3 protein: CASSFSTGSGNEQFF; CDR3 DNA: TGTGCCAGCAGCTTTTCCACAGGGAGTGGCAATGAGCAGTTCTTC
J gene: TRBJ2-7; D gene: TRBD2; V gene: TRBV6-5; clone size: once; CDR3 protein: CASGWGGYEQYF; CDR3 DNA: TGTGCCAGCGGCTGGGGGGGGTACGAGCAGTACTTC
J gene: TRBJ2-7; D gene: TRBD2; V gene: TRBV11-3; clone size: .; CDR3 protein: CASIPYDRESGRAKYEQYF; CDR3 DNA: TGTGCCAGCATTCCCTATGACAGGGAGAGCGGGAGGGCAAAATACGAGCAGTACTTC
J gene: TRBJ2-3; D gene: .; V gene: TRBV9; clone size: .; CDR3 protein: CASSASSSGGDTQYF; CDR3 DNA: TGTGCCAGCAGCGCTAGTTCAAGTGGCGGAGATACGCAGTATTTT
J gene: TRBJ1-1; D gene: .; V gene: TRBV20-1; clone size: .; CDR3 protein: CSARGNTEAFF; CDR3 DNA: TGCAGTGCTAGGGGGAACACTGAAGCTTTCTTT
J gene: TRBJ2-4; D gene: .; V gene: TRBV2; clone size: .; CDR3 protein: CASVRLLENIQYF; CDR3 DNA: TGTGCCAGCGTCCGCCTTCTGGAGAACATTCAGTACTTC
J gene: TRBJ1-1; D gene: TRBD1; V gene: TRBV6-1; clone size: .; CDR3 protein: CASSPMTGAGEAFF; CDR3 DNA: TGTGCCAGCAGCCCAATGACAGGGGCGGGTGAAGCTTTCTTT
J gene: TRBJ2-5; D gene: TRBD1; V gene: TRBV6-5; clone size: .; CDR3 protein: CASSFLRGLETQYF; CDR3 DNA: TGTGCCAGCAGTTTCCTCAGGGGGCTAGAGACCCAGTACTTC
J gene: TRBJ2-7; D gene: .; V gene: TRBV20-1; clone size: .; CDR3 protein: CSATTLYEQYF; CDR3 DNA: TGCAGTGCTACCACCCTCTACGAGCAGTACTTC
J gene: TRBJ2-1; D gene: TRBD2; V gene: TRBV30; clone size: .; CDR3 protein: CAWSVAGGIFEQFF; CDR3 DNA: TGTGCCTGGAGTGTTGCGGGAGGGATCTTTGAGCAGTTCTTC
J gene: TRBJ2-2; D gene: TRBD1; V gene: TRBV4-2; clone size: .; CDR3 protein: CASSQEQGAGTGELFF; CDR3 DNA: TGTGCCAGCAGCCAAGAACAGGGGGCGGGCACCGGGGAGCTGTTTTTT
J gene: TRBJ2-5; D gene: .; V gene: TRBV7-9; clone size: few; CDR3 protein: CASSLMGGAQETQYF; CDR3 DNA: TGTGCCAGCAGCTTAATGGGGGGGGCCCAAGAGACCCAGTACTTC
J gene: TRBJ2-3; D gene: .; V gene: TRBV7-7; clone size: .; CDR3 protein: CASSLWGGTDTQYF; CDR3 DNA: TGTGCTAGCAGCTTATGGGGAGGCACAGATACGCAGTATTTT
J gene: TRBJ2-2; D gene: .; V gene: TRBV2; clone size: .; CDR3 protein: CASGVFTGELFF; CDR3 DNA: TGTGCCAGCGGGGTTTTCACCGGGGAGCTGTTTTTT
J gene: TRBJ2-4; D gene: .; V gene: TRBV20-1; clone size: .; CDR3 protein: CSARSQNIQYF; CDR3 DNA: TGCAGTGCTAGATCACAAAACATTCAGTACTTC
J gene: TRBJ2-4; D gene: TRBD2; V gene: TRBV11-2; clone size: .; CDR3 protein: CASSLGRERSKNIQYF; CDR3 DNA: TGTGCCAGCAGCTTAGGGCGGGAGAGGTCCAAAAACATTCAGTACTTC
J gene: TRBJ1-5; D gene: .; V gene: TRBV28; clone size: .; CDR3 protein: CASSSWEYSNQPQHF; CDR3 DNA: TGTGCCAGCAGTTCTTGGGAATATAGCAATCAGCCCCAGCATTTT
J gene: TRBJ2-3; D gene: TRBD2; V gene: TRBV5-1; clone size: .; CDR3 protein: CASRTGLAGVYTDTQYF; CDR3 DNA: TGCGCCAGCAGAACCGGACTAGCGGGGGTATACACAGATACGCAGTATTTT
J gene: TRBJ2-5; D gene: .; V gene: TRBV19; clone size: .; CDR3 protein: CASSTAGRREETQYF; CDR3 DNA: TGTGCCAGTAGTACCGCGGGGCGGCGGGAAGAGACCCAGTACTTC
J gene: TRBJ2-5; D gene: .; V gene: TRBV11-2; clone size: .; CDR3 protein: CASSYGAQETQYF; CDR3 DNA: TGTGCCAGCAGCTACGGGGCCCAAGAGACCCAGTACTTC
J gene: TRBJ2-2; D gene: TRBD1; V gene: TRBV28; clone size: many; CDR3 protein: CASASTGAVGELFF; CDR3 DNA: TGTGCCAGCGCCTCGACAGGGGCGGTCGGGGAGCTGTTTTTT
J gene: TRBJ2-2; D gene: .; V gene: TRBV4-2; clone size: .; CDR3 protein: CASSQDRVLRYSGELFF; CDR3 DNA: TGTGCCAGCAGCCAAGATCGGGTCCTCCGCTACTCGGGGGAGCTGTTTTTT
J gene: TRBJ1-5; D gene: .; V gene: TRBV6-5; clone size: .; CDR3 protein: CASRMNSNQPQHF; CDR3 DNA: TGTGCCAGCAGAATGAATAGCAATCAGCCCCAGCATTTT
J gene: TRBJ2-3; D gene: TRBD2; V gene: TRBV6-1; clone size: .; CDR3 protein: CASRSGRASADTQYF; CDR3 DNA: TGTGCCAGCAGAAGCGGGAGGGCCTCGGCAGATACGCAGTATTTT
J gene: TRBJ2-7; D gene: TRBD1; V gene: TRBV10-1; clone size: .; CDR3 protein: CASNRDRLGEQYF; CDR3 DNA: TGCGCCAGTAACCGGGACAGACTTGGGGAGCAGTACTTC
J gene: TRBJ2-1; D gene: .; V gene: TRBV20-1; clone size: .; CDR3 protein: CSARDQTVEFF; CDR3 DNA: TGCAGTGCTAGAGATCAGACAGTGGAGTTCTTC
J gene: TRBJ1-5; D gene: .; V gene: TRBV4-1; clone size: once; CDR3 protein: CASSPRYKTGSHSNQPQHF; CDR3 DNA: TGCGCCAGCAGCCCCCGTTATAAAACAGGTTCCCATAGCAATCAGCCCCAGCATTTT
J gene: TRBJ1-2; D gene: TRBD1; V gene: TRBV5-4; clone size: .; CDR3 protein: CASSSTDRGPFGYTF; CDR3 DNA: TGTGCCAGCAGCTCAACGGACAGGGGTCCGTTCGGCTACACCTTC
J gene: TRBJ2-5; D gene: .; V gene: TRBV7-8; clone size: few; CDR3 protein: CASSLEAQGDKTQYF; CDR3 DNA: TGTGCCAGCAGCCTTGAGGCACAGGGAGACAAGACCCAGTACTTC
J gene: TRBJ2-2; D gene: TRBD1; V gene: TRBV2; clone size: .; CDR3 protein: CASSEGGTGDPGELFF; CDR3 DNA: TGTGCCAGCAGTGAAGGAGGCACAGGGGACCCCGGGGAGCTGTTTTTT
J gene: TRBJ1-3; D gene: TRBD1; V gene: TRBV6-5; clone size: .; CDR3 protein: CASSYGQGYTIYF; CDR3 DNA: TGTGCCAGCAGTTACGGACAGGGTTACACCATATATTTT
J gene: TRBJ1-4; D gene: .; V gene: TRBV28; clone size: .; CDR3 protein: CASSTLGPTNEKLFF; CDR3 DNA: TGTGCCAGCAGTACTCTCGGACCAACTAATGAAAAACTGTTTTTT
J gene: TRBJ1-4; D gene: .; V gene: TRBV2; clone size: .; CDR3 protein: CASSGDEKLFF; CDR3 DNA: TGTGCCAGCAGTGGAGATGAAAAACTGTTTTTT
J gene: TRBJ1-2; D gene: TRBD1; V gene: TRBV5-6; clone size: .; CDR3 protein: CASSPEAGGSYGYTF; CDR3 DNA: TGTGCCAGCAGCCCCGAGGCAGGGGGCTCCTATGGCTACACCTTC
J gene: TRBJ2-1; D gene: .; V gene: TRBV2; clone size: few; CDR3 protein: CASKTYNEQFF; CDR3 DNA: TGTGCCAGCAAAACCTACAATGAGCAGTTCTTC
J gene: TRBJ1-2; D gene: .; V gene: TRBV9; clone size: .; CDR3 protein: CASSGNPGGSYGYTF; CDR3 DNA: TGTGCCAGCAGCGGGAACCCTGGGGGTTCCTATGGCTACACCTTC
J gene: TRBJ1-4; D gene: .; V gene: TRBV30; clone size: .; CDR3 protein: CAWNRGGNEKLFF; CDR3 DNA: TGTGCCTGGAACCGCGGGGGGAATGAAAAACTGTTTTTT
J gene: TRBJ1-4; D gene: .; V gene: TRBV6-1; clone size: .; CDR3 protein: CASSELVGSEKLFF; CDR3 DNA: TGTGCCAGCAGTGAATTAGTCGGGAGTGAAAAACTGTTTTTT
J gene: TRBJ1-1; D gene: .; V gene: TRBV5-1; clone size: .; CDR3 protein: CASSWAFRSTEAFF; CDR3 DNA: TGCGCCAGCAGCTGGGCGTTTAGGAGTACCGAAGCTTTCTTT
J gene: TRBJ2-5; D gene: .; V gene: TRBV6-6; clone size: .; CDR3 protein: CASSYSGYPETQYF; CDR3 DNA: TGTGCCAGCAGTTACTCGGGGTATCCGGAGACCCAGTACTTC
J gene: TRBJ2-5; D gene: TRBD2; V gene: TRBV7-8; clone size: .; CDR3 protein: CASSLGPSGRGNQETQYF; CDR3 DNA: TGTGCCAGCAGCTTAGGACCTAGCGGGAGGGGCAACCAAGAGACCCAGTACTTC
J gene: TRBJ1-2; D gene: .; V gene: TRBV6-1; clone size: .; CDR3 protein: CASSESGYANYGYTF; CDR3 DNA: TGTGCCAGCAGTGAATCAGGCTACGCTAACTATGGCTACACCTTC
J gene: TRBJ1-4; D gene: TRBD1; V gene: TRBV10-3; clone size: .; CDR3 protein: CAISESTPTGGREKLFF; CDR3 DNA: TGTGCCATCAGTGAGTCGACTCCAACAGGGGGCCGGGAAAAACTGTTTTTT
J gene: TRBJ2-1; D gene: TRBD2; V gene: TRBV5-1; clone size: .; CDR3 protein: CASSLVTSRNFGSYNEQFF; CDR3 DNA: TGCGCCAGCAGCTTGGTGACTAGCCGGAACTTTGGCTCCTACAATGAGCAGTTCTTC